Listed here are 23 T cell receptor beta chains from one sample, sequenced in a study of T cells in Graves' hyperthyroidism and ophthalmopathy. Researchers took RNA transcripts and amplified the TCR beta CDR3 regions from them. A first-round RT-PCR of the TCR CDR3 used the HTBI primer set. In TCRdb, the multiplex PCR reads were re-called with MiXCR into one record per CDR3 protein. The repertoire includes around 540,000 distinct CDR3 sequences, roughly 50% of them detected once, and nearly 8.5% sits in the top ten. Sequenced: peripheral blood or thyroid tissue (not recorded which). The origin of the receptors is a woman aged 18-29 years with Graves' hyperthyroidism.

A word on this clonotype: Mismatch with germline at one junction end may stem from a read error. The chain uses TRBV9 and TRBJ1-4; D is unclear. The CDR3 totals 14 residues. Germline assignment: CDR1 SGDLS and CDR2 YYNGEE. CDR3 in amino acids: CASSQGATSEKLFF. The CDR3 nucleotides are TGCGCCAGCAGCCAAGGTGCAACTAGTGAAAAACTGTTTTTT.

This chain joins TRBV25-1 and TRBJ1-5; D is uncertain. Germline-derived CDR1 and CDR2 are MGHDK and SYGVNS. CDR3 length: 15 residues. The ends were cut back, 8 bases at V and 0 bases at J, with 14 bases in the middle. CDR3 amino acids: CASVVPEDSNQPQHF. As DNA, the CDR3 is TGTGCCAGCGTTGTCCCGGAGGATAGCAATCAGCCCCAGCATTTT.

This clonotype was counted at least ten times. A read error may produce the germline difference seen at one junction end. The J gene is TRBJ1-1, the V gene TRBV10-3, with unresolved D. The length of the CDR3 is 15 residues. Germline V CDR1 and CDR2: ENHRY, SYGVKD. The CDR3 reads CASSYDLGMNTEAFF. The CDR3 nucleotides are TGTGCCAGCAGTTACGATCTGGGGATGAACACTGAAGCTTTCTTT.

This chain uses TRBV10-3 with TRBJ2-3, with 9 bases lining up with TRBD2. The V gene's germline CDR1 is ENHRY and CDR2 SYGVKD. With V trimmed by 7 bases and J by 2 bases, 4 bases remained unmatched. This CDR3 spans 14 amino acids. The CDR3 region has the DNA TGTGCCATCACTGGGACTAGCCACACAGATACGCAGTATTTT. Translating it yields CAITGTSHTDTQYF.

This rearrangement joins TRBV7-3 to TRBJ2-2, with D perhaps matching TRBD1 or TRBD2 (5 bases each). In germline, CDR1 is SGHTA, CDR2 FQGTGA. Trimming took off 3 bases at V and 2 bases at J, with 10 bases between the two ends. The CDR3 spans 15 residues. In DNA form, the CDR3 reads TGTGCCAGCAGCTTGACGGGGCCCAACACCGGGGAGCTGTTTTTT. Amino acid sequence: CASSLTGPNTGELFF.

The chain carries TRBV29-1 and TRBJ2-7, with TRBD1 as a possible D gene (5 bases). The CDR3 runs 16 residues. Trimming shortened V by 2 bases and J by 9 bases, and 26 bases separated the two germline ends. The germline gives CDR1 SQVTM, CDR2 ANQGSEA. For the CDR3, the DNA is TGCAGCGTTGAAAGGGAAACAAGGTGGGGCGGCGACGGGCAGTACTTC. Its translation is CSVERETRWGGDGQYF.

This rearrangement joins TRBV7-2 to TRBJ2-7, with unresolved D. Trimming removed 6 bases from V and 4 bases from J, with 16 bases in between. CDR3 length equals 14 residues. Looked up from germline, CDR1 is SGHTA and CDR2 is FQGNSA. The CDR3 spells CASSLHQLNYEQYF. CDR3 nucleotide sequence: TGTGCCAGCAGTTTGCATCAGCTTAATTACGAGCAGTACTTC.

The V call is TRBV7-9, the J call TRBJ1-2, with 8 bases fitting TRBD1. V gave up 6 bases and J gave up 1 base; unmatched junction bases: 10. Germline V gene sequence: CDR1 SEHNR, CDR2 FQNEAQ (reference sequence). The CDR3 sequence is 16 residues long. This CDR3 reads CASSKSTGGDNYGYTF. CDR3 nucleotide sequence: TGTGCCAGCAGTAAAAGTACAGGGGGAGATAACTATGGCTACACCTTC.

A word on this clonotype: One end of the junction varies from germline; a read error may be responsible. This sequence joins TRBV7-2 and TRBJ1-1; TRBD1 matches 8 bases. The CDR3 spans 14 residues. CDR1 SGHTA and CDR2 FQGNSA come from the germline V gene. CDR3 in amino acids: CASSQTDRVPEAFF. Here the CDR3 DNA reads TGCGCCAGCAGCCAAACGGACAGGGTGCCTGAAGCTTTCTTT.

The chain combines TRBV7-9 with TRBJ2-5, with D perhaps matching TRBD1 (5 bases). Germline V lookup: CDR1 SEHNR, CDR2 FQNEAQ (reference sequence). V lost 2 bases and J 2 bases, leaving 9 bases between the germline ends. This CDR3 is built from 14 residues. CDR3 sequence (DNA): TGTGCCAGCAGCTTATACAGGCCTCAAGAGACCCAGTACTTC. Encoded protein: CASSLYRPQETQYF.

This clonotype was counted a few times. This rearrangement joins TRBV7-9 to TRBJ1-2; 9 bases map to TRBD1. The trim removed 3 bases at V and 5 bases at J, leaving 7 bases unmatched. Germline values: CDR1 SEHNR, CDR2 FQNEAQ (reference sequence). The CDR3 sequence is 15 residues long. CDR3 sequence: CASSLDPGQGYGYTF. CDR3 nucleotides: TGTGCCAGCAGCTTGGATCCGGGACAGGGTTATGGCTACACCTTC.

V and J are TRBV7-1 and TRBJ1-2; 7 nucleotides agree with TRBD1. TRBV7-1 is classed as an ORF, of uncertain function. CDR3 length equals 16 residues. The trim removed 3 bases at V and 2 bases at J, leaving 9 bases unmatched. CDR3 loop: CASSSAEGQMNYGYTF. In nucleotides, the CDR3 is TGTGCCAGCAGCTCTGCTGAGGGACAGATGAACTATGGCTACACCTTC.

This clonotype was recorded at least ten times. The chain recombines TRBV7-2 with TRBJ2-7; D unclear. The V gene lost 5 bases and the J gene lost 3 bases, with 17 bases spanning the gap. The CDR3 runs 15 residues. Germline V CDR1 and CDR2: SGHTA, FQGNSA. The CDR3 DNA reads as TGTGCCAGCAGCATATCGGGCAGTATGGACTACGAGCAGTACTTC. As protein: CASSISGSMDYEQYF.

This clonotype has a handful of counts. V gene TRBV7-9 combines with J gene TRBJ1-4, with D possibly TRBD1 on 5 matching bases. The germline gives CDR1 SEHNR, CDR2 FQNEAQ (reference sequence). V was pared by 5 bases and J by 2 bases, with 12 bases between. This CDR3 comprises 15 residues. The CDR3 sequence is CASSAWGVTNEKLFF. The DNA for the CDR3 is TGTGCCAGCAGCGCCTGGGGGGTGACTAATGAAAAACTGTTTTTT.

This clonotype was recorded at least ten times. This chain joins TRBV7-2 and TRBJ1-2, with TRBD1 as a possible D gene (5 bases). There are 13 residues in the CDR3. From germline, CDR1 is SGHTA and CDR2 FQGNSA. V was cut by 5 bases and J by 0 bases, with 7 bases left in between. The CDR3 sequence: CASSQGANYGYTF. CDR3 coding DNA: TGTGCCAGCAGCCAGGGCGCTAACTATGGCTACACCTTC.

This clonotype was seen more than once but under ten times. CDR3 nucleotides: TGTGCCAGCAGCGCTTGGGGAGGACAAGAGGAAGAGACCCAGTACTTC. Translating gives CASSAWGGQEEETQYF. This sequence joins TRBV9 and TRBJ2-5; D possibly corresponds to TRBD2 (6 bases). Germline CDR1 is SGDLS and CDR2 is YYNGEE. Trimming shortened V by 3 bases and J by 3 bases, and 18 bases separated the two germline ends. The CDR3 length is 16 residues. The full variable domain, its missing parts supplied by reference TRBV9 and TRBJ2-5, is DSGVTQTPKHLITATGQRVTLRCSPRSGDLSVYWYQQSLDQGLQFLIQYYNGEERAKGNILERFSAQQFPDLHSELNLSSLELGDSALYFCASSAWGGQEEETQYFGPGTRLLVL.

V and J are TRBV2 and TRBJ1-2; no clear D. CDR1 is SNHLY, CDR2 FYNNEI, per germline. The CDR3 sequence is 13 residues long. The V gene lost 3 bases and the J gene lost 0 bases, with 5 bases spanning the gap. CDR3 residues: CASSEDPNYGYTF. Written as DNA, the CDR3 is TGTGCCAGCAGTGAGGACCCTAACTATGGCTACACCTTC.

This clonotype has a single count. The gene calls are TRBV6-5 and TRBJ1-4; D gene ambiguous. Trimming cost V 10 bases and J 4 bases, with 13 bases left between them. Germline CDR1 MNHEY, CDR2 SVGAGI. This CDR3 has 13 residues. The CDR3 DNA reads TGTGCCACCCGTTTACAGTTTAATGAAAAACTGTTTTTT. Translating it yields CATRLQFNEKLFF.

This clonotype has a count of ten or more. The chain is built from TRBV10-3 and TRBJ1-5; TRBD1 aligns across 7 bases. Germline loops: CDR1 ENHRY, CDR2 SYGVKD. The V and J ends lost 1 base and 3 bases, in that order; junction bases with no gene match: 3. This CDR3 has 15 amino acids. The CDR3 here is CAISEFDRVNQPQHF. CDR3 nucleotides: TGTGCCATCAGTGAGTTCGACAGGGTCAATCAGCCCCAGCATTTT.

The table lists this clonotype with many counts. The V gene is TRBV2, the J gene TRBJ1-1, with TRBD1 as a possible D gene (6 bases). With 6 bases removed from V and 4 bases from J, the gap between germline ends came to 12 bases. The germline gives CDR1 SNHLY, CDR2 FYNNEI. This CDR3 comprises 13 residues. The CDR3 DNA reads TGTGCCAGCAGGATGCAGGGGAGCACTGAAGCTTTCTTT. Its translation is CASRMQGSTEAFF. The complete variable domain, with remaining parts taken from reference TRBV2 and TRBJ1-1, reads EPEVTQTPSHQVTQMGQEVILRCVPISNHLYFYWYRQILGQKVEFLVSFYNNEISEKSEIFDDQFSVERPDGSNFTLKIRSTKLEDSAMYFCASRMQGSTEAFFGQGTRLTVV.

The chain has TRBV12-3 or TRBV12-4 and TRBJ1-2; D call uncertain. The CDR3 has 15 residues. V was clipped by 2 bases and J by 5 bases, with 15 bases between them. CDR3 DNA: TGTGCCAGCAGTTTAATCCGGCACCCAGGTTATGGCTACACCTTC. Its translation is CASSLIRHPGYGYTF.

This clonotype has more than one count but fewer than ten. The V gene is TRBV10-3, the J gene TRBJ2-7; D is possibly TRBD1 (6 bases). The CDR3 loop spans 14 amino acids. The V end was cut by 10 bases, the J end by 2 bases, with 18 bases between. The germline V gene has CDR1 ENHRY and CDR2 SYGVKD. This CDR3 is CATANRDKTYEQYF. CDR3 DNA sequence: TGTGCCACAGCAAACCGGGACAAAACCTACGAGCAGTACTTC.

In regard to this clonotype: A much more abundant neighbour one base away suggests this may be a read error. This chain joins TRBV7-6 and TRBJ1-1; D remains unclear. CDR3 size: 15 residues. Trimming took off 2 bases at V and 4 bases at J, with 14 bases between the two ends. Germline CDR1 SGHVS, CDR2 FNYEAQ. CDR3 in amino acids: CASSLNSQAGTEAFF. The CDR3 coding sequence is TGTGCCAGCAGCTTAAACAGCCAAGCGGGCACTGAAGCTTTCTTT.